This T cell receptor (beta chain) was captured in a study of blood T cell repertoires in COVID-19. Study at large: Italy, Spain and the United States were the sources of the convalescent and acute COVID-19 samples.

The CDR3 contains 15 residues. V lost 5 bases, J lost 3 bases, and 9 bases stayed unmatched. Germline-derived CDR1 and CDR2 are SGHDN and FVKESK. Profiled with immunoSEQ multiplex PCR; TCRdb holds only in-frame clones, not every one. This table holds some 150,000 clones, approximately 87% found once. Sequencing was performed on peripheral blood. V gene TRBV14 combines with J gene TRBJ1-1; the match to TRBD1 covers 7 bases. This receptor was obtained from a woman between 40 and 50 years old with acute or convalescent COVID-19. DNA for the CDR3: TGTGCCAGCAGCGCAGGGGGGATTTTCGACACTGAAGCTTTCTTT. Translating gives CASSAGGIFDTEAFF. The complete variable domain, with remaining parts taken from reference TRBV14 and TRBJ1-1, reads EAGVTQFPSHSVIEKGQTVTLRCDPISGHDNLYWYRRVMGKEIKFLLHFVKESKQDESGMPNNRFLAERTGGTYSTLKVQPAELEDSGVYFCASSAGGIFDTEAFFGQGTRLTVV.